The clone carrying this TCR beta chain occurred many times. This specimen belongs to a study of regulatory T cells in long-lasting Graves disease. The germline gives CDR1 LNHDA, CDR2 SQIVND (reference sequence). Trimming cost V 4 bases and J 4 bases; bases outside gene matches: 3. The CDR3 consists of 13 residues. The authors built TCR beta libraries using iRepertoire HTBI primers and Arm-PCR of CDR3 regions. TCRdb ran MiXCR on the multiplex PCR reads and lists one entry per CDR3 protein. The sample carries about 400,000 distinct CDR3 sequences, approximately 16% recorded once. This sample's time point: newly diagnosed GD, antithyroid drugs for less than 3 months. Making the TCR library involved RNA that had been extracted from PBMCs. The same specimen was also included in a second study, on T cells in Graves' hyperthyroidism and ophthalmopathy.

The material was peripheral blood mononuclear cells (PBMCs), obtained at new diagnosis, from a patient treated with antithyroid drugs. The clonotype originates from a woman aged 35 to 49 with Graves disease. The rearrangement links TRBV19 to TRBJ2-5; TRBD1 matches at 7 bases. CDR3 sequence reads: CASSTNRGETQYF. The CDR3 region has the DNA TGTGCCAGTAGTACTAACAGGGGAGAGACCCAGTACTTC. The variable domain in full, completed from reference TRBV19 and TRBJ2-5, reads DGGITQSPKYLFRKEGQNVTLSCEQNLNHDAMYWYRQDPGQGLRLIYYSQIVNDFQKGDIAEGYSVSREKKESFPLTVTSAQKNPTAFYLCASSTNRGETQYFGPGTRLLVL.